The text below deals with one T cell receptor beta chain. Its antigen is currently unknown. One entry per CDR3 protein results from TCRdb running MiXCR on the 5' RACE reads. The table lists approximately 230,000 distinct CDR3 sequences, 15% to 20% of them singletons. The sample belongs to a study of T-cell memory formation after mild COVID-19. Study-level findings and limits: Largely, contracting CD4+ clones fell within CM and EM, and contracting CD8+ clones within EMRA.

The length of the CDR3 is 12 residues. Deletions cut 5 bases from V and 2 bases from J, with 7 bases between. The germline gives CDR1 SQVTM, CDR2 ANQGSEA. The chain carries TRBV29-1 and TRBJ1-5, with a tentative D call TRBD1 (5 bases). The TCR comes from a man between 18 and 35 years old who had mild COVID-19 (a few samples of this study predate the infection). Cell type and time point are not known. Sequenced input: PBMCs or a T cell subset sorted from them (not recorded which). The chain's CDR3 is CSVRDGNQPQHF. The CDR3 DNA follows: TGCAGCGTTCGGGACGGCAATCAGCCCCAGCATTTT.